The rows below give T cell receptor beta chains drawn from one sample of a study of graft-versus-host responses after intestinal transplantation. These receptors' antigens are unknown. Sequencing was performed with immunoSEQ multiplex PCR; in TCRdb, only in-frame clones are kept and a portion is missing. The sample has 90,000 to 130,000 clones; about 92% are singletons. This specimen was unstimulated CD8+ T cells sorted from spleen or lymph node cells, taken before transplant. All receptors come from a human donor who was the organ donor for an intestinal transplant. Each CDR3 is given with its conserved first and last residue. Fields, in order: V gene, J gene, D gene, clone size, CDR3 protein, CDR3 DNA. D genes are given only for firm matches. The size field is filled for only some rows; it gives once, few, many or a size class.

TRBV7-6	TRBJ2-5	TRBD1	NA	CASSHIDRVGETQYF	TGTGCCAGCAGCCACATCGACAGGGTGGGAGAGACCCAGTACTTC
TRBV4-2	TRBJ2-7	TRBD2	NA	CASSQEPSGSYEQYF	TGTGCCAGCAGCCAAGAACCTAGCGGGTCCTACGAGCAGTACTTC
TRBV19	TRBJ1-2	TRBD1	NA	CASKDRDPYGYTF	TGTGCCAGTAAGGACAGGGACCCCTATGGCTACACCTTC
TRBV27	TRBJ1-2	NA	few	CASSWGRGGGYTF	TGTGCCAGCAGTTGGGGGAGGGGGGGAGGCTACACCTTC
TRBV4-1	TRBJ2-2	NA	NA	CASTGGGRTRTGELFF	TGCGCCAGCACAGGGGGCGGGAGGACCCGCACCGGGGAGCTGTTTTTT
TRBV6-6	TRBJ1-5	NA	NA	CASSYSVRGGQPQHF	TGTGCCAGCAGTTACTCGGTCAGGGGTGGACAGCCCCAGCATTTT
TRBV5-6	TRBJ2-7	NA	NA	CASSTDEAYAYEQYF	TGTGCCAGCAGCACGGACGAGGCCTATGCCTACGAGCAGTACTTC
TRBV6-5	TRBJ1-1	NA	NA	CASKQLLNTEAFF	TGTGCCAGCAAACAGCTCCTGAACACTGAAGCTTTCTTT
TRBV27	TRBJ2-2	NA	NA	CASSPRGEYGELFF	TGTGCCAGCAGTCCGCGAGGGGAGTACGGGGAGCTGTTTTTT
TRBV5-1	TRBJ2-3	NA	NA	CASSWERHTDTQYF	TGCGCCAGCAGCTGGGAAAGACACACAGATACGCAGTATTTT
TRBV2	TRBJ2-7	TRBD2	NA	CAVGLAGSYEQYF	TGTGCCGTGGGACTAGCGGGTTCCTACGAGCAGTACTTC
TRBV5-4	TRBJ2-7	NA	NA	CASSFASSYEQYF	TGTGCCAGCAGCTTCGCTAGCTCCTACGAGCAGTACTTC
TRBV5-6	TRBJ2-3	TRBD2	NA	CASSAGGGLTDTQYF	TGTGCCAGCAGCGCGGGGGGAGGGTTAACAGATACGCAGTATTTT
TRBV6-1	TRBJ2-1	NA	NA	CASSESLAIIFPGNEQFF	TGTGCCAGCAGTGAATCGCTAGCGATTATTTTTCCTGGCAATGAGCAGTTCTTC
TRBV28	TRBJ2-3	TRBD2	NA	CASSSLAGESTDTQYF	TGTGCCAGCAGTTCCCTAGCGGGGGAAAGCACAGATACGCAGTATTTT
TRBV9	TRBJ2-5	NA	NA	CASSANIIETQYF	TGTGCCAGCAGCGCGAACATCATAGAGACCCAGTACTTC
TRBV6-5	TRBJ1-1	TRBD1	NA	CASKQGSNTEAFF	TGTGCCAGCAAACAGGGGTCGAACACTGAAGCTTTCTTT